Presented here are 4 T cell receptor beta chains from one specimen sequenced in a study of blood T cell repertoires in COVID-19. Clones were sequenced by immunoSEQ multiplex PCR, and TCRdb holds only the in-frame ones, with some missing. The sample has fewer than 200,000 clones, 88% seen once. The specimen sequenced was peripheral blood. The source of these receptors is a man aged 55 to 69 with acute or convalescent COVID-19.

The chain has TRBV5-1 and TRBJ1-6; D gene uncertain. Trimming stripped 6 bases from V and 8 bases from J, with 12 bases between. Germline CDR1 reads SGHRS; CDR2 reads YFSETQ. The CDR3 loop spans 13 amino acids. This CDR3 reads CASTTNSDSPLHF. The CDR3 nucleotides are TGCGCCAGCACCACGAACTCGGATTCACCCCTCCACTTT.

This chain uses TRBV5-6 with TRBJ2-1; 7 nucleotides align to TRBD2. With V trimmed by 4 bases and J by 4 bases, 5 bases remained unmatched. Per germline, CDR1 SGHDT and CDR2 YYEEEE. The CDR3 runs to 14 residues. DNA of the CDR3: TGTGCCAGCAGCACGGGACTAATTTACAATGAGCAGTTCTTC. Protein sequence: CASSTGLIYNEQFF.

About this clone itself: The conserved final phenylalanine or tryptophan is absent from the CDR3, which likely points to a read error. The limits of the CDR3 on the DNA are not certain, so only TCRdb's listed CDR3 is given. This chain links TRBV10-1 with TRBJ2-3; TRBD1 is the table's D call and was not checked against the DNA. 8 amino acids form the CDR3, both terminal residues included. Germline CDR1 WNHNN, CDR2 SYGVQD (reference sequence). The CDR3 sequence: CASSVGGA.

The chain has TRBV1 and TRBJ1-1. TRBV1 is tagged as a pseudogene. The CDR3 extends over 12 amino acids. The CDR3 bases are TGCACCAGCAGCCCTCGGGACACTGAAGCTTTCTTT. This encodes CTSSPRDTEAFF.